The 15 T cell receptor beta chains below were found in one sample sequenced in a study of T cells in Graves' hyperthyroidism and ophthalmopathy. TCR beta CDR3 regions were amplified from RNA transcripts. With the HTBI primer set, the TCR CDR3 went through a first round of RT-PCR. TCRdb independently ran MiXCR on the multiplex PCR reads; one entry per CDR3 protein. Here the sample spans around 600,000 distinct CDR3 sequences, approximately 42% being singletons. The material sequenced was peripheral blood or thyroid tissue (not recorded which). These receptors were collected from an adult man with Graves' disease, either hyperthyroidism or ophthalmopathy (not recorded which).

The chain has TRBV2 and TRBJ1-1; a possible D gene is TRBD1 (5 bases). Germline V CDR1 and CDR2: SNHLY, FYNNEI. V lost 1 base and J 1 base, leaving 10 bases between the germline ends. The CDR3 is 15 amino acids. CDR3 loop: CASSEGGGRNTEAFF. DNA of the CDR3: TGTGCCAGCAGTGAAGGGGGCGGAAGGAACACTGAAGCTTTCTTT.

The CDR3 reads CATRSTSGSSYEQYF. The CDR3 nucleotides are TGTGCCACCAGGTCGACTAGCGGGAGTTCCTACGAGCAGTACTTC. V gene TRBV15 combines with J gene TRBJ2-7; the match to TRBD2 covers 12 bases. The CDR3 sequence is 15 residues long. Germline V gene lookup returns CDR1 LNHNV and CDR2 YYDKDF (reference sequence). Losses at the gene ends were 6 bases for V and 1 base for J; bases not matched to a gene: 4.

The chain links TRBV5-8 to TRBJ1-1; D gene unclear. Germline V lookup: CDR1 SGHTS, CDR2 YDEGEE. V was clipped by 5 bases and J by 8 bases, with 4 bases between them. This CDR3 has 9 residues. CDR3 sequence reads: CASRVEAFF. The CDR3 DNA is TGTGCCAGCAGGGTGGAAGCTTTCTTT.

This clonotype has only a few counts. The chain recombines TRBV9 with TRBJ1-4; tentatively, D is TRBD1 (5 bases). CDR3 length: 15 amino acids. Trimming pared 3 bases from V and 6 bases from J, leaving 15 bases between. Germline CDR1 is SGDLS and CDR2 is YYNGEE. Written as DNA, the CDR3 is TGTGCCAGCAGCGCGTCAGGAGGGGACCATGAAAAACTGTTTTTT. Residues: CASSASGGDHEKLFF. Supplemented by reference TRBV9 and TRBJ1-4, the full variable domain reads DSGVTQTPKHLITATGQRVTLRCSPRSGDLSVYWYQQSLDQGLQFLIQYYNGEERAKGNILERFSAQQFPDLHSELNLSSLELGDSALYFCASSASGGDHEKLFFGSGTQLSVL.

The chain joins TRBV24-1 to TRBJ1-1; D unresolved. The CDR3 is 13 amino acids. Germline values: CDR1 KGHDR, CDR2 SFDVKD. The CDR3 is CAPLPDWDTEAFF. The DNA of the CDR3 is TGTGCACCTCTACCGGACTGGGACACTGAAGCTTTCTTT.

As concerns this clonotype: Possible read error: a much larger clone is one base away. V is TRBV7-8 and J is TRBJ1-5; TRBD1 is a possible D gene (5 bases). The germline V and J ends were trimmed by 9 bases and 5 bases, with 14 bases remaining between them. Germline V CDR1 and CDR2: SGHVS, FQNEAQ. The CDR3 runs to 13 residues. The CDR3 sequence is CARGRLWDQPQHF. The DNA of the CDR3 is TGTGCCAGGGGGCGCTTATGGGATCAGCCCCAGCATTTT.

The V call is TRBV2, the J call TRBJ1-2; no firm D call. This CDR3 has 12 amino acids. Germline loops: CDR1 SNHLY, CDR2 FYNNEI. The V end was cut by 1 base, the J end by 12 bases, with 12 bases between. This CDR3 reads CASSEERTGNTF. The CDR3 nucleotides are TGTGCCAGCAGTGAAGAACGGACTGGAAACACCTTC.

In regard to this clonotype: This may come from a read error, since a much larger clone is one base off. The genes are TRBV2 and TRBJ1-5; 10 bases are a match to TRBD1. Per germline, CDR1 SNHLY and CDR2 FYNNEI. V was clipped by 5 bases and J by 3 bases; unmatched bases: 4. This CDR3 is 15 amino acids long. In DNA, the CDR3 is TGTGCCAGCAGTTACGGGACAGGGGTCAATCAGCCCCAGCATTTT. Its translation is CASSYGTGVNQPQHF.

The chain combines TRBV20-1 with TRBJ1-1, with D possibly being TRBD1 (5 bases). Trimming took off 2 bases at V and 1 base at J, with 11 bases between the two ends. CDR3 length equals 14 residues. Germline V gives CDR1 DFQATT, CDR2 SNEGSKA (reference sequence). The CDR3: CSARPLTENTEAFF. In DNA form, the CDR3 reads TGCAGTGCTAGACCCTTGACAGAGAACACTGAAGCTTTCTTT.

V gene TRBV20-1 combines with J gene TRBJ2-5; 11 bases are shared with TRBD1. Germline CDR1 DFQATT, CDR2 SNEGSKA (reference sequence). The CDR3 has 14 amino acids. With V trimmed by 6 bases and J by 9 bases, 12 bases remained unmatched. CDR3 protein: CSATSGTGGSPQYF. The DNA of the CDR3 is TGCAGTGCAACGTCCGGGACAGGGGGATCGCCCCAGTACTTC.

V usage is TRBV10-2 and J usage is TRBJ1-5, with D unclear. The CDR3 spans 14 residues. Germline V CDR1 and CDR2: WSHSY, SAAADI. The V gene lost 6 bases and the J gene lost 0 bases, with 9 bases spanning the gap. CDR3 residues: CASSTANSNQPQHF. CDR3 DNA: TGCGCCAGCAGCACGGCAAATAGCAATCAGCCCCAGCATTTT.

This chain's CDR3 is CAISERQGDSPLHF. Here the CDR3 DNA reads TGTGCCATCAGTGAGCGACAGGGGGATTCACCCCTCCACTTT. The rearrangement uses TRBV10-3 and TRBJ1-6, with 9 positions matching TRBD1. J gave up 8 bases and V 2 bases, and 1 base lay outside the gene matches. CDR3 length: 14 amino acids. CDR1 ENHRY and CDR2 SYGVKD come from the germline V gene.

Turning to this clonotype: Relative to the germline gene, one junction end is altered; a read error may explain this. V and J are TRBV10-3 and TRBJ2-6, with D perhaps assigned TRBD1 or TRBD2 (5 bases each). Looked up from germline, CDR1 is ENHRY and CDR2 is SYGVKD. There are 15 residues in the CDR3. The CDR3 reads CASSHGTAGANVLTF. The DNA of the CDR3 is TGTGCCAGCAGTCACGGGACGGCTGGGGCCAACGTCCTGACTTTC.

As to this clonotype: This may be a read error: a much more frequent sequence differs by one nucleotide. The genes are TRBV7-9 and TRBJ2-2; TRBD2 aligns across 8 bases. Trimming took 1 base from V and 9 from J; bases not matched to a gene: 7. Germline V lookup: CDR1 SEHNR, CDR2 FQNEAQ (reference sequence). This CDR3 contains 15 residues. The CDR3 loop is CASSLVGRETRELFF. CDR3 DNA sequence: TGTGCCAGCAGCTTAGTCGGGAGGGAAACCCGGGAGCTGTTTTTT. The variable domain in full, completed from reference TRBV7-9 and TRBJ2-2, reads DTGVSQNPRHKITKRGQNVTFRCDPISEHNRLYWYRQTLGQGPEFLTYFQNEAQLEKSRLLSDRFSAERPKGSFSTLEIQRTEQGDSAMYLCASSLVGRETRELFFGEGSRLTVL.

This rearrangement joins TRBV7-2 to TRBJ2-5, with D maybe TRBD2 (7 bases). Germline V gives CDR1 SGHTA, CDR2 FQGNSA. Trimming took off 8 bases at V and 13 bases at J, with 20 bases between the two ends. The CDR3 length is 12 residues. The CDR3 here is CASGLAGASLYF. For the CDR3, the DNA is TGTGCCAGCGGCCTGGCGGGGGCCTCGTTGTACTTC.